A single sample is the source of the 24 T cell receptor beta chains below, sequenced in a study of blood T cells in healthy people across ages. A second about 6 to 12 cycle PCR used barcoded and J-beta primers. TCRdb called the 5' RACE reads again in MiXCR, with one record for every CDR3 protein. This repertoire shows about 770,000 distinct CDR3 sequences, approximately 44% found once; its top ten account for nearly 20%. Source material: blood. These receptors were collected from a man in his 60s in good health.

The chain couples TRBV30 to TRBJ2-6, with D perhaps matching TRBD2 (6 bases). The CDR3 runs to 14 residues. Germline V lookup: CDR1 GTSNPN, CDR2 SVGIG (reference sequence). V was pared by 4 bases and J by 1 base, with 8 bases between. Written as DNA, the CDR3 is TGTGCCTGGATAGGGACTTCTGGGGCCAACGTCCTGACTTTC. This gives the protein CAWIGTSGANVLTF.

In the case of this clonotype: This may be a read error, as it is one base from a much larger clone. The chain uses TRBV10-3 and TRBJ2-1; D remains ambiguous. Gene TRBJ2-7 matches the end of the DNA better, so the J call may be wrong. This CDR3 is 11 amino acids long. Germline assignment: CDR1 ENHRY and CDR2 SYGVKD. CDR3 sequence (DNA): TGTGTCATCAGCAAAAAGAATGAGCAGTACTTC. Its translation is CVISKKNEQYF.

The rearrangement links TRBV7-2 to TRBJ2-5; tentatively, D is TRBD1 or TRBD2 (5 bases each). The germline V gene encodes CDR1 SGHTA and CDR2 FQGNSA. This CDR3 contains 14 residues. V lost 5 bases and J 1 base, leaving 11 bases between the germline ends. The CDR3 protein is CASSTWGTQETQYF. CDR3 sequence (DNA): TGTGCCAGCAGCACCTGGGGGACCCAAGAGACCCAGTACTTC.

CDR3 nucleotide sequence: TGCGCCAGCAGCCAAGATCCCGGGACCGGGGAGCTGTTTTTT. It specifies CASSQDPGTGELFF. This chain links TRBV4-3 with TRBJ2-2; D not resolved. The CDR3 runs to 14 residues. The V gene lost 0 bases and the J gene lost 5 bases, with 7 bases spanning the gap. Germline CDR1 is LGHNA and CDR2 is YSLEER.

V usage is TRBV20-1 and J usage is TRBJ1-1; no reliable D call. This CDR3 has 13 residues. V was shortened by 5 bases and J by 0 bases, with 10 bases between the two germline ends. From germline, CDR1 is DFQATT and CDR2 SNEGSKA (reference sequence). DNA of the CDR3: TGCAGTGCTGTCCCGGATCTGAACACTGAAGCTTTCTTT. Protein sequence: CSAVPDLNTEAFF.

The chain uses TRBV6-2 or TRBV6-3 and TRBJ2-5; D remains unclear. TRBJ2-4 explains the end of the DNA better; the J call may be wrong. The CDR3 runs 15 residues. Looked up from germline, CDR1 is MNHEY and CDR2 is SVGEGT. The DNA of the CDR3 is TGTGCCAGCAGTTACGGGTCGTTAGCCAAAAACATTCAGTACTTC. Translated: CASSYGSLAKNIQYF.

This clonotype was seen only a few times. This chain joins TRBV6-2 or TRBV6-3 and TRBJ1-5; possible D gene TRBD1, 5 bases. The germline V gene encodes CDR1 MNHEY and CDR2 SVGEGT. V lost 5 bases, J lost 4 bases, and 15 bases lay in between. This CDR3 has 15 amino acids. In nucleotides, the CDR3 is TGTGCCAGCAGTGGGGCCCGATGGATGAATCAGCCCCAGCATTTT. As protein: CASSGARWMNQPQHF.

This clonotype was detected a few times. The CDR3 spells CASSLKGGAGYGYTF. The CDR3 region has the DNA TGTGCCAGCAGTCTTAAAGGGGGCGCTGGCTATGGCTACACCTTC. The chain combines TRBV12-3 or TRBV12-4 with TRBJ1-2; 7 nucleotides align to TRBD1. The CDR3 contains 15 residues. After removal of 5 bases from V and 4 bases from J, the junction contained 10 bases not matched to a gene.

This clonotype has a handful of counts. CDR3 in DNA: TGTGCCAGCAGCTTAGGAGCTTGGTACGAGCAGTACTTC. Translated: CASSLGAWYEQYF. The chain recombines TRBV7-8 with TRBJ2-7; D is unclear. The CDR3 is made up of 13 amino acids. CDR1 and CDR2 (germline): SGHVS, FQNEAQ. Deletions cut 1 base from V and 4 bases from J, with 8 bases between.

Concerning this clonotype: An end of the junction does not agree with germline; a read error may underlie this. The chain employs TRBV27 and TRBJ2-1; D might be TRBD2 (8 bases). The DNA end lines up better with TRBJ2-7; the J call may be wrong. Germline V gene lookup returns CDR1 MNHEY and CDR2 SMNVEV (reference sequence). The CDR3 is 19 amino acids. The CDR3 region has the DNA TGTGCTAGCAGAGTAGCGGGGATAAGACAGGGAAGCTCCTACAATGAGCAGTACTTC. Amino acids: CASRVAGIRQGSSYNEQYF.

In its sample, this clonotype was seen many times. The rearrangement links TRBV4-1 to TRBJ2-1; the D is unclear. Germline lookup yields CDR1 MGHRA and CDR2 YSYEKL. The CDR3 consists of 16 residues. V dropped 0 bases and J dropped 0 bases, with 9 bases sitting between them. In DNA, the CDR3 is TGCGCCAGCAGCCAAGAGGCACAGAACTCCTACAATGAGCAGTTCTTC. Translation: CASSQEAQNSYNEQFF.

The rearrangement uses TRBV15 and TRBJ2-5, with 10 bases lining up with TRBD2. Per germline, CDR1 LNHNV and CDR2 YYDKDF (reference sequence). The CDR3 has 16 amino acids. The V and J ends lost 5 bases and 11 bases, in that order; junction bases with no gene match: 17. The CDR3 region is CATSYEPSGGSNEQYF. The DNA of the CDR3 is TGTGCCACCAGCTACGAGCCTAGCGGGGGAAGCAATGAGCAGTACTTC.

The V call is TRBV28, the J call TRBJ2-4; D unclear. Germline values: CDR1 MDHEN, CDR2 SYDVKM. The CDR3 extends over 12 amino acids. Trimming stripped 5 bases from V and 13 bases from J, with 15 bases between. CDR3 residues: CASSTQNYGQYF. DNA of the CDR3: TGTGCCAGCAGTACACAGAACTACGGGCAGTACTTC.

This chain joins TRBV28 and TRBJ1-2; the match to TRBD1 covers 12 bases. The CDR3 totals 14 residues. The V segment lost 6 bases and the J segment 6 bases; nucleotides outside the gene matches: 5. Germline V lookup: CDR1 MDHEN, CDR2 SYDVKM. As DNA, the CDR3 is TGTGCCAGCAGCTATGGGACAGGGGGCAATGGCTACACCTTC. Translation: CASSYGTGGNGYTF.

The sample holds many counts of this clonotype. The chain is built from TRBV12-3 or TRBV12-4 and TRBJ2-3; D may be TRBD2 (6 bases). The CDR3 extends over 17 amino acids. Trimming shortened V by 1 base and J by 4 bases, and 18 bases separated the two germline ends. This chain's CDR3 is CASSLDQRRGGADTQYF. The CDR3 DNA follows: TGTGCCAGCAGTTTAGACCAACGGAGGGGAGGCGCAGATACGCAGTATTTT.

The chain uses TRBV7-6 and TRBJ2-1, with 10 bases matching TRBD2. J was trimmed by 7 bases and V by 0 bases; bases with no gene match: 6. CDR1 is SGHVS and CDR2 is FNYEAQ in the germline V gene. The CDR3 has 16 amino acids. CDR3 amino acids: CASSLAQAGGWNEQFF. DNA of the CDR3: TGTGCCAGCAGCTTAGCGCAAGCGGGGGGGTGGAATGAGCAGTTCTTC. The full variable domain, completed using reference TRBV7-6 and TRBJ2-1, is GAGVSQSPRYKVTKRGQDVALRCDPISGHVSLYWYRQALGQGPEFLTYFNYEAQQDKSGLPNDRFSAERPEGSISTLTIQRTEQRDSAMYRCASSLAQAGGWNEQFFGPGTRLTVL.

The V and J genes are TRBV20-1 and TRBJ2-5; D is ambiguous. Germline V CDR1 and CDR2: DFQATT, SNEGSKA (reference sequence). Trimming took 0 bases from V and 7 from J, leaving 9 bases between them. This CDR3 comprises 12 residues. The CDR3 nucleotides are TGCAGTGCTAGAGATGCGACATTGACCCAGTACTTC. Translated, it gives CSARDATLTQYF.

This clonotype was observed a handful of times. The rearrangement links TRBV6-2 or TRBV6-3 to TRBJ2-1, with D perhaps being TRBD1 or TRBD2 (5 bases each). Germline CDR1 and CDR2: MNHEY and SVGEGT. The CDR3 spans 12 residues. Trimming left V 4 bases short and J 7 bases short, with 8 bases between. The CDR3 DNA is TGTGCCAGCAGTTGGGGGAGAAATGAGCAGTTCTTC. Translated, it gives CASSWGRNEQFF.

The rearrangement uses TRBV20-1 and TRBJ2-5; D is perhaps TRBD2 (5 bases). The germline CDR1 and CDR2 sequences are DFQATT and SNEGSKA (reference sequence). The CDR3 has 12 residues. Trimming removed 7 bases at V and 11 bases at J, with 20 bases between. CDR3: CSVRQALGEQYF. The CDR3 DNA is TGCAGTGTTAGGCAGGCTTTGGGAGAGCAGTACTTC.

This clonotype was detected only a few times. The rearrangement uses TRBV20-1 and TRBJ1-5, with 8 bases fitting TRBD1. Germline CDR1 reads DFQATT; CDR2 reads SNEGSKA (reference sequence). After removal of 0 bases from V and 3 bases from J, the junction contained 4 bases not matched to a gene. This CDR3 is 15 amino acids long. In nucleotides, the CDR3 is TGCAGTGCTAGAGACCAGGGGGCGCTCAATCAGCCCCAGCATTTT. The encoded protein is CSARDQGALNQPQHF.

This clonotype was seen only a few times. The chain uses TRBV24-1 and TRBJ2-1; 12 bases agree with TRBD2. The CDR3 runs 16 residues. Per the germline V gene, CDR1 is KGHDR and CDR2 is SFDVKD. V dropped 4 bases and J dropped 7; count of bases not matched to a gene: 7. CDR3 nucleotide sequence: TGTGCCACCAGTGAAACTAGCGGGGGGTCCTTTAATGAGCAGTTCTTC. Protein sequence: CATSETSGGSFNEQFF.

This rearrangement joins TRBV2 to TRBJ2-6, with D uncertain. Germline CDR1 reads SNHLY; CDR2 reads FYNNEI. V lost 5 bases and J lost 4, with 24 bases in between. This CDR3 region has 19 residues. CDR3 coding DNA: TGTGCCAGCAGTAAAGGCCGCCCGAACAAGGCCGACGGGGCCAACGTCCTGACTTTC. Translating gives CASSKGRPNKADGANVLTF.

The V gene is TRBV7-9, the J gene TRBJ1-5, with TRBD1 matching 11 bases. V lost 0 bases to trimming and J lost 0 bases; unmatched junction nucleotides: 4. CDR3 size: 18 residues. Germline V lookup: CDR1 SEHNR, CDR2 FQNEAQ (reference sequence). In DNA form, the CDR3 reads TGTGCCAGCAGCTTAGCCGGGACAGGGGGTTATAGCAATCAGCCCCAGCATTTT. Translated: CASSLAGTGGYSNQPQHF.

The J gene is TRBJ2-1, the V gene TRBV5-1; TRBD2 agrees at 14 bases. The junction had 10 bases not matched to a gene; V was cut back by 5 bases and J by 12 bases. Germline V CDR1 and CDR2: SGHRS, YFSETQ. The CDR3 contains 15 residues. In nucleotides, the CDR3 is TGCGCCAGCAGTTTAGCCGGGACTAGCGGGGGCAGGCAGTTCTTC. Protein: CASSLAGTSGGRQFF. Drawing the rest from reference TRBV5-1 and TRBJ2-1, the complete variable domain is KAGVTQTPRYLIKTRGQQVTLSCSPISGHRSVSWYQQTPGQGLQFLFEYFSETQRNKGNFPGRFSGRQFSNSRSEMNVSTLELGDSALYLCASSLAGTSGGRQFFGPGTRLTVL.